This T cell receptor (beta chain) was found in a study of blood T cell repertoires in COVID-19. On the study more broadly: COVID-19 samples collected from the United States, Italy and Spain covered acute and convalescent phases. Sample material is recorded as cDNA or gDNA derived from T cells, B-cell-depleted T cells, or PBMCs.

This CDR3 spans 18 amino acids. The V segment lost 4 bases and the J segment 5 bases; nucleotides outside the gene matches: 14. CDR1 SGHRS and CDR2 YFSETQ come from the germline V gene. Authors' analysis steps: Estimation of nucleated cell counts was performed using reference gene primer amplification. The table came from immunoSEQ multiplex PCR; TCRdb's copy has only in-frame clones and leaves some out. D and trimming come from the DNA, and the V and J calls and clone size come from that table. Found here are around 37,000 clones, about nine tenths of them singletons; the top ten hold 5.5% to 7%. The clonotype was recovered from a woman older than 75 with acute or convalescent COVID-19. The sequencing sample was made of peripheral blood. The chain employs TRBV5-1 and TRBJ2-5; 13 bases line up with TRBD2. The CDR3 sequence: CASSLWGTSGVSRETQYF. The CDR3, as DNA: TGCGCCAGCAGCCTATGGGGGACTAGCGGGGTCAGTAGGGAGACCCAGTACTTC.